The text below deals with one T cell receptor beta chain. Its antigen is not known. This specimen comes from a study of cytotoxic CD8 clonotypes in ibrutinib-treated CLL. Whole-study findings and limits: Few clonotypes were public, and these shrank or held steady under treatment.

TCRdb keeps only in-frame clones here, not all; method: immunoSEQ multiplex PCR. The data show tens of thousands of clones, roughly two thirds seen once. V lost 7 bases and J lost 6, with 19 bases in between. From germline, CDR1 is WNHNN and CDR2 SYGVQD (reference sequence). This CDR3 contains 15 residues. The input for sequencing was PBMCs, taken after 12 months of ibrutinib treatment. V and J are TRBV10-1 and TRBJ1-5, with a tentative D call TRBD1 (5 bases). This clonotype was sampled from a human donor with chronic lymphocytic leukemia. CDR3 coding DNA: TGCGCCAGCAATACTAGGGGAGCCGGGGCTCAGCCCCAGCATTTT. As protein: CASNTRGAGAQPQHF.